Listed here are 13 T cell receptor beta chains from one sample, sequenced in a study of T cell repertoires in cytomegalovirus infection. TCRdb re-called the reads with MiXCR, one entry per CDR3 protein. The sample includes fewer than 550,000 distinct CDR3 sequences, more than 15% of them seen just once. Sequenced material: CD8+ T cells from PBMCs. All receptors derive from a human donor in good health (CMV status not recorded). Some clones in this sample may be carry-over from other donors' samples.

This clonotype was seen more than once but under ten times. The chain couples TRBV29-1 to TRBJ1-2, with a weak D call TRBD1 (6 bases). Trimming removed 4 bases at V and 5 bases at J, with 17 bases between. The CDR3 contains 14 residues. The germline gives CDR1 SQVTM, CDR2 ANQGSEA. DNA of the CDR3: TGCAGCGTTGTGGGAGGGGGAATGGGATATGGCTACACCTTC. Protein: CSVVGGGMGYGYTF. The full variable domain, in which reference TRBV29-1 and TRBJ1-2 provide the parts outside the CDR3, is SAVISQKPSRDICQRGTSLTIQCQVDSQVTMMFWYRQQPGQSLTLIATANQGSEATYESGFVIDKFPISRPNLTFSTLTVSNMSPEDSSIYLCSVVGGGMGYGYTFGSGTRLTVV.

This clonotype was counted at least ten times. The genes are TRBV12-3 or TRBV12-4 and TRBJ2-4, with D possibly matching TRBD1 (6 bases). V was clipped by 7 bases and J by 0 bases, with 16 bases between them. There are 16 residues in the CDR3. The CDR3 is CASTLDSTLAKNIQYF. CDR3 bases: TGTGCCAGCACCCTGGACAGCACCTTAGCCAAAAACATTCAGTACTTC.

This clonotype has only a few counts. This sequence joins TRBV6-5 and TRBJ1-1; the D gene is possibly TRBD1 (5 bases). Germline V lookup: CDR1 MNHEY, CDR2 SVGAGI. V lost 4 bases and J 1 base, leaving 10 bases between the germline ends. CDR3 length equals 14 residues. The CDR3 DNA follows: TGTGCCAGCAGTTGGGGGGGTGGGAACACTGAAGCTTTCTTT. This sequence encodes CASSWGGGNTEAFF.

This clonotype was observed a few times. V usage is TRBV27 and J usage is TRBJ1-3; D perhaps matches TRBD1 (6 bases). Trimming stripped 8 bases from V and 2 bases from J, with 16 bases between. CDR1 MNHEY and CDR2 SMNVEV come from the germline V gene (reference sequence). The length of the CDR3 is 15 residues. The CDR3 is CASATTGFPGNTIYF. In DNA, the CDR3 is TGTGCCAGCGCCACAACAGGGTTCCCTGGAAACACCATATATTTT.

There are many counts of this clonotype. The gene calls are TRBV7-9 and TRBJ1-4, with D possibly TRBD1 on 5 matching bases. CDR1 and CDR2 from the germline V gene are SEHNR and FQNEAQ (reference sequence). Trimming took off 0 bases at V and 5 bases at J, with 13 bases between the two ends. The CDR3 consists of 16 residues. CDR3 region: CASSLARGQGNEKLFF. The CDR3 DNA follows: TGTGCCAGCAGCTTAGCGCGGGGCCAGGGCAATGAAAAACTGTTTTTT.

This sequence joins TRBV5-6 and TRBJ2-5; 7 bases are shared with TRBD2. Germline CDR1 and CDR2: SGHDT and YYEEEE. With V trimmed by 4 bases and J by 2 bases, 8 bases remained unmatched. The CDR3 contains 15 residues. The CDR3 coding sequence is TGTGCCAGCAGCGGGGACTACTCTTATCAAGAGACCCAGTACTTC. Amino acids: CASSGDYSYQETQYF. Full variable domain (missing parts from reference TRBV5-6 and TRBJ2-5): DAGVTQSPTHLIKTRGQQVTLRCSPKSGHDTVSWYQQALGQGPQFIFQYYEEEERQRGNFPDRFSGHQFPNYSSELNVNALLLGDSALYLCASSGDYSYQETQYFGPGTRLLVL.

In this sample, this clonotype turned up many times. V is TRBV12-3 or TRBV12-4 and J is TRBJ2-3; the D gene could be TRBD1 or TRBD2 (7 bases each). This CDR3 region has 15 residues. Trimming left V 2 bases short and J 2 bases short, with 11 bases between. The CDR3 nucleotides read TGTGCCAGCAGTTTACAGGGGGGGCTCACAGATACGCAGTATTTT. Amino acids: CASSLQGGLTDTQYF.

In this sample, this clonotype turned up many times. The chain has TRBV7-9 and TRBJ2-2; 9 positions match TRBD2. The CDR3 has 16 residues. The ends lost 1 base at V and 3 bases at J; junction bases unmatched: 3. Germline loops: CDR1 SEHNR, CDR2 FQNEAQ (reference sequence). The CDR3 loop reads CASSLVASGDTGELFF. In nucleotides, the CDR3 is TGTGCCAGCAGCTTAGTGGCTAGCGGGGACACCGGGGAGCTGTTTTTT. The variable domain in full, completed from reference TRBV7-9 and TRBJ2-2, reads DTGVSQNPRHKITKRGQNVTFRCDPISEHNRLYWYRQTLGQGPEFLTYFQNEAQLEKSRLLSDRFSAERPKGSFSTLEIQRTEQGDSAMYLCASSLVASGDTGELFFGEGSRLTVL.

The genes are TRBV5-1 and TRBJ2-1; 7 nucleotides align to TRBD1. Germline CDR1 SGHRS, CDR2 YFSETQ. V shed 5 bases, J shed 9 bases, and the junction held 5 bases outside the gene matches. The CDR3 has 12 residues. This chain's CDR3 is CASSRQGPEQFF. DNA for the CDR3: TGCGCCAGCAGTCGACAGGGCCCTGAGCAGTTCTTC.

V gene TRBV18 combines with J gene TRBJ2-7, with D possibly matching TRBD2 (5 bases). Germline values: CDR1 KGHSH, CDR2 LQKENI. Trimming took 3 bases from V and 0 from J, leaving 9 bases between them. The CDR3 is 14 residues long. The DNA of the CDR3 is TGTGCCAGCTCACCTAAGGACTTCTCCTACGAGCAGTACTTC. Its protein product is CASSPKDFSYEQYF.

The chain has TRBV19 and TRBJ2-3, with D possibly being TRBD1 or TRBD2 (6 bases each). The ends were cut back, 5 bases at V and 6 bases at J, with 9 bases in the middle. This CDR3 is built from 12 residues. Germline CDR1 LNHDA, CDR2 SQIVND (reference sequence). DNA for the CDR3: TGTGCCAGTAGTTGGGGGGCGGATACGCAGTATTTT. This sequence encodes CASSWGADTQYF. The full variable domain, completed using reference TRBV19 and TRBJ2-3, is DGGITQSPKYLFRKEGQNVTLSCEQNLNHDAMYWYRQDPGQGLRLIYYSQIVNDFQKGDIAEGYSVSREKKESFPLTVTSAQKNPTAFYLCASSWGADTQYFGPGTRLTVL.

The genes are TRBV2 and TRBJ1-2, with 7 bases lining up with TRBD1. Trimming removed 3 bases from V and 8 bases from J; junction bases left unmatched: 12. The CDR3 has 15 residues. CDR1 and CDR2 (germline): SNHLY, FYNNEI. CDR3 protein: CASSERGGGARGYTF. CDR3 coding DNA: TGTGCCAGCAGTGAGCGAGGAGGGGGCGCACGGGGCTACACCTTC.

The table lists this clonotype with many counts. V is TRBV6-1 and J is TRBJ1-2, with 7 bases identical to TRBD1. The length of the CDR3 is 16 residues. V trimming: 5 bases; J trimming: 7 bases; junction bases outside the gene matches: 16. The germline V gene encodes CDR1 MNHNS and CDR2 SASEGT. CDR3 residues: CASSPTWDRPGPGYTF. The DNA of the CDR3 is TGTGCCAGCAGTCCGACCTGGGACAGACCAGGGCCTGGCTACACCTTC.